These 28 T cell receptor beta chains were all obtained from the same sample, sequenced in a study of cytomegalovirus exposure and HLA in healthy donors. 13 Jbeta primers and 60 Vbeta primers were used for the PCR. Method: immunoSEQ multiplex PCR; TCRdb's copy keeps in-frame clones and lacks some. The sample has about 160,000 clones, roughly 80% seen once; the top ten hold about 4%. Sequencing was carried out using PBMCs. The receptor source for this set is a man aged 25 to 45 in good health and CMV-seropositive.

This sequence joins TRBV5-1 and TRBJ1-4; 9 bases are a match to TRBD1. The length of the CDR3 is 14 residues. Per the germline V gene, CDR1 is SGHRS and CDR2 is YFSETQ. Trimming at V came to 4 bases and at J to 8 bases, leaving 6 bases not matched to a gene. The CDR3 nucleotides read TGCGCCAGCAGCGAGGGACAGGGAGGAGAAAAACTGTTTTTT. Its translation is CASSEGQGGEKLFF.

The CDR3 coding sequence is TGTGCCAGCTGTCAGGGTGGATACACCGGGGAGCTGTTTTTT. Amino acids: CASCQGGYTGELFF. V is TRBV5-4 and J is TRBJ2-2; D perhaps matches TRBD1 (5 bases). Germline-derived CDR1 and CDR2 are SGHNT and YYREEE (reference sequence). The CDR3 is 14 residues long. V gave up 7 bases and J gave up 3 bases, with 13 bases separating them.

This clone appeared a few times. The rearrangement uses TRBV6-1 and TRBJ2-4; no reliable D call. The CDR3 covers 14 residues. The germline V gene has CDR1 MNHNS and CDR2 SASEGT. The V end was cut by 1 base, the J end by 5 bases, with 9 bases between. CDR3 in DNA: TGTGCCAGCAGTGAAGTCAACAATCAAAACATTCAGTACTTC. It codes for CASSEVNNQNIQYF.

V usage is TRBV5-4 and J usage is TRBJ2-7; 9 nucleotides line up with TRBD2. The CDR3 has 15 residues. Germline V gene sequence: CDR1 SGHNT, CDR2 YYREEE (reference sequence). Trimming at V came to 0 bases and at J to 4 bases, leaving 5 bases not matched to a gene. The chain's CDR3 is CASSLDGGGAYEQYF. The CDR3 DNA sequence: TGTGCCAGCAGCTTGGACGGCGGGGGGGCGTACGAGCAGTACTTC.

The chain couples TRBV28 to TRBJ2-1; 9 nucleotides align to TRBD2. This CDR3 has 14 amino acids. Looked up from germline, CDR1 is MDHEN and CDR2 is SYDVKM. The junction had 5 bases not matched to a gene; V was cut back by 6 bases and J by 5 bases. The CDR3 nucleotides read TGTGCCAGCAGGTCTAGCGGGGCTAACAATGAGCAGTTCTTC. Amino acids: CASRSSGANNEQFF.

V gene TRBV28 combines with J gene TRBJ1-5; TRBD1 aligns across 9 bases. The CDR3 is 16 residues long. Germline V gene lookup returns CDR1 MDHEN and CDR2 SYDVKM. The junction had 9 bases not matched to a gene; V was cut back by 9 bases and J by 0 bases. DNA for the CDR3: TGTGCCAGTAAGGACAGGGGATTTTTTAGCAATCAGCCCCAGCATTTT. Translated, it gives CASKDRGFFSNQPQHF.

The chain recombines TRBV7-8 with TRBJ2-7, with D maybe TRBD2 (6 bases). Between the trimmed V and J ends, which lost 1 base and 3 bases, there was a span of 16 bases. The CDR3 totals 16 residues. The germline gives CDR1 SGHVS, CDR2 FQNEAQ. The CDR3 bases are TGTGCCAGCAGCTTAGGGTGGCGGGGAACGCACTACGAGCAGTACTTC. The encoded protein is CASSLGWRGTHYEQYF. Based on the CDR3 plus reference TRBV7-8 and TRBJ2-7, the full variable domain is GAGVSQSPRYKVAKRGQDVALRCDPISGHVSLFWYQQALGQGPEFLTYFQNEAQLDKSGLPSDRFFAERPEGSVSTLKIQRTQQEDSAVYLCASSLGWRGTHYEQYFGPGTRLTVT.

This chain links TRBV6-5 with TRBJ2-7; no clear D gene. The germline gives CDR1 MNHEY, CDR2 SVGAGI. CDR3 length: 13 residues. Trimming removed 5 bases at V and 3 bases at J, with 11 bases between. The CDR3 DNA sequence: TGTGCCAGCAGTGTCCGAGCTCACTACGAGCAGTACTTC. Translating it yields CASSVRAHYEQYF.

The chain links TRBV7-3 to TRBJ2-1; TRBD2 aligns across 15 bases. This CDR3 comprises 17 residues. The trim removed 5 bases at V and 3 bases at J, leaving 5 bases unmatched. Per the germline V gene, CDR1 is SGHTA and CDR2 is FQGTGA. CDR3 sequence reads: CASSPPGLAGGYNEQFF. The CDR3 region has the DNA TGTGCCAGCAGCCCGCCGGGACTAGCGGGGGGCTACAATGAGCAGTTCTTC.

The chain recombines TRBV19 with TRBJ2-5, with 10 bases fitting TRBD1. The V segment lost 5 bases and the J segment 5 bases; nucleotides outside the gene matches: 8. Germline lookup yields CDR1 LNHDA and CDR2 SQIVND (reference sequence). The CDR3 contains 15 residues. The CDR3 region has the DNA TGTGCCAGTAGTCACGGGACAGGGGTGGTGGAGACCCAGTACTTC. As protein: CASSHGTGVVETQYF.

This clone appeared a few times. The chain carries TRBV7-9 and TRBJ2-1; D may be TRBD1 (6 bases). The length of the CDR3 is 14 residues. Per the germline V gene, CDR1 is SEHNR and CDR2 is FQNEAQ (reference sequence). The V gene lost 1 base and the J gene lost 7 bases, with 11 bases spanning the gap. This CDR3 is CASSLDRVLNEQFF. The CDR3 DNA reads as TGTGCCAGCAGCTTAGACAGGGTCTTAAATGAGCAGTTCTTC.

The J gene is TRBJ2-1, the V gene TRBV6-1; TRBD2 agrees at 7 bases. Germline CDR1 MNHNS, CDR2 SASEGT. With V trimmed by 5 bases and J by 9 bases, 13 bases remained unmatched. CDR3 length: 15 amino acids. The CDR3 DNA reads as TGTGCCAGCAGTAGGTTAGCGGGTGACATCCTTGAGCAGTTCTTC. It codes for CASSRLAGDILEQFF.

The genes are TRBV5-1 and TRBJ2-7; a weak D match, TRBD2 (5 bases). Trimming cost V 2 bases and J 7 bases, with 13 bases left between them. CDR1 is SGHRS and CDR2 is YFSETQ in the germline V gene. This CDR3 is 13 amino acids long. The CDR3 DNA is TGCGCCAGCAGCTTTACTCCCCGAGGGGAGCAGTACTTC. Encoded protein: CASSFTPRGEQYF.

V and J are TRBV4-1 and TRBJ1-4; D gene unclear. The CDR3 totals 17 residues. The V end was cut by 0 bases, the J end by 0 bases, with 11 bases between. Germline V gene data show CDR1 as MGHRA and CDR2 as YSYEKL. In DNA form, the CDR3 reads TGCGCCAGCAGCCAAGATCGGACTGGGACAACTAATGAAAAACTGTTTTTT. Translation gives CASSQDRTGTTNEKLFF.

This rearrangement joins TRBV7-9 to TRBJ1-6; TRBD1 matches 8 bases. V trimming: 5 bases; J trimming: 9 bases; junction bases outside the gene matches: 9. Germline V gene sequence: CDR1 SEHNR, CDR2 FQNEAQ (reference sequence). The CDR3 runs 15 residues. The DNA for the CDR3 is TGTGCCAGCAGCCCCAGCGGGACAGGTCCTTCACCCCTCCACTTT. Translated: CASSPSGTGPSPLHF.

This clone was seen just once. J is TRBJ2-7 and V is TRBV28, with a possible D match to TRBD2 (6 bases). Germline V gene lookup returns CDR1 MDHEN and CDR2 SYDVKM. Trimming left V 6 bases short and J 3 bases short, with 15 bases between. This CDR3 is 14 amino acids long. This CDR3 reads CASSPPGLIYEQYF. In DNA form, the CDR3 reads TGTGCCAGCAGCCCCCCGGGACTGATCTACGAGCAGTACTTC.

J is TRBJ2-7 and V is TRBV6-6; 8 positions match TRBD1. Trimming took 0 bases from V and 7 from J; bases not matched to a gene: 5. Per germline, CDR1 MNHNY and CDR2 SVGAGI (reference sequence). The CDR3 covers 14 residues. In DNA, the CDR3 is TGTGCCAGCAGTTACTCGATACAGGGGGATGAGCAGTACTTC. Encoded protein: CASSYSIQGDEQYF.

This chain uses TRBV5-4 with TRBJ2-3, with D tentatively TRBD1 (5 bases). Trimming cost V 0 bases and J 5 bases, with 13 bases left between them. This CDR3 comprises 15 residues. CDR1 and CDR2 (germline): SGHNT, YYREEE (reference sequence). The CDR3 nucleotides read TGTGCCAGCAGCTTGGATTTACGCACAGGAGATACGCAGTATTTT. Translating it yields CASSLDLRTGDTQYF.

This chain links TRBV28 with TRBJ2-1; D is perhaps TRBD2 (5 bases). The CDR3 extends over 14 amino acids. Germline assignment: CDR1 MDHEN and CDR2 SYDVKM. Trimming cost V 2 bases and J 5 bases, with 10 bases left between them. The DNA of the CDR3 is TGTGCCAGCAGTTTAAGAGGGAAAGACAATGAGCAGTTCTTC. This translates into CASSLRGKDNEQFF.

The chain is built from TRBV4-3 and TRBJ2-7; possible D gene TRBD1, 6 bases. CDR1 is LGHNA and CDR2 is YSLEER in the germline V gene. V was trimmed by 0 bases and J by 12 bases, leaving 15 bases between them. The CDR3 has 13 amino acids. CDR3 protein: CASSQDGRGGTYF. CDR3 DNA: TGCGCCAGCAGCCAAGATGGCAGGGGTGGAACGTACTTC.

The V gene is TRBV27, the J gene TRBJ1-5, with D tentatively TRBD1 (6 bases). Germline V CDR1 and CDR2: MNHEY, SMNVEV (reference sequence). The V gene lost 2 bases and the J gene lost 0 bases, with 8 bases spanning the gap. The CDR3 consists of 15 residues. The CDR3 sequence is CASSLGTYSNQPQHF. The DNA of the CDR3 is TGTGCCAGCAGTTTAGGGACATATAGCAATCAGCCCCAGCATTTT.

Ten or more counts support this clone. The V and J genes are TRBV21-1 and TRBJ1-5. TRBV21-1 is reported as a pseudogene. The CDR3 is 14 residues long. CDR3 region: CASSNRGIHQPQHF. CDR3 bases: TGTGCCAGCAGCAATCGAGGGATCCATCAGCCCCAGCATTTT.

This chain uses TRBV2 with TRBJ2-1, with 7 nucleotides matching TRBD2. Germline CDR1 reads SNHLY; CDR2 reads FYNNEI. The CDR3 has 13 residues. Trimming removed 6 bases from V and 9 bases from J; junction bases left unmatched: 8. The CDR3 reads CASRLSGEGEQFF. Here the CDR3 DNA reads TGTGCCAGCAGGCTCTCGGGGGAGGGTGAGCAGTTCTTC.

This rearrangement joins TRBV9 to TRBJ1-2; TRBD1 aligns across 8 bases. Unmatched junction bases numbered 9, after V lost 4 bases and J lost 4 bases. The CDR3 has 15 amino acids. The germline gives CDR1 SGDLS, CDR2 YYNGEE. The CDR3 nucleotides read TGTGCCAGCAGCACACGACAGGGGTTATCCTATGGCTACACCTTC. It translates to CASSTRQGLSYGYTF.

CDR3 nucleotide sequence: TGTGCCTGGGGCGGGACAGGGACACCCCTCCACTTT. Its translation is CAWGGTGTPLHF. V gene TRBV30 combines with J gene TRBJ1-6, with TRBD1 matching 9 bases. The CDR3 loop spans 12 amino acids. The V gene end was trimmed by 5 bases and the J gene end by 11 bases; junction bases not matched to a gene: 4. In germline, CDR1 is GTSNPN, CDR2 SVGIG (reference sequence).

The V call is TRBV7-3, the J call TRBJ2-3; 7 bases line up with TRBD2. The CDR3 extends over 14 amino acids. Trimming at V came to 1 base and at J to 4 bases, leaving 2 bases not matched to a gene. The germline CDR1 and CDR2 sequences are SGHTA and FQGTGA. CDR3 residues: CASSLIAGADTQYF. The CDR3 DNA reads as TGTGCCAGCAGCTTAATTGCGGGGGCAGATACGCAGTATTTT. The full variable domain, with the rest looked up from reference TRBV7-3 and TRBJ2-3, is GAGVSQTPSNKVTEKGKYVELRCDPISGHTALYWYRQSLGQGPEFLIYFQGTGAADDSGLPNDRFFAVRPEGSVSTLKIQRTERGDSAVYLCASSLIAGADTQYFGPGTRLTVL.

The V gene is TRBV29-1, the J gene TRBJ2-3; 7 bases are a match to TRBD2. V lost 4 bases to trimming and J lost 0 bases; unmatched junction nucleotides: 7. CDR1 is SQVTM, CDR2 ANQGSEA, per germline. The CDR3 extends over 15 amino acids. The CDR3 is CSVGSGGTSTDTQYF. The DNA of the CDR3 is TGCAGCGTTGGATCGGGGGGTACTAGCACAGATACGCAGTATTTT.

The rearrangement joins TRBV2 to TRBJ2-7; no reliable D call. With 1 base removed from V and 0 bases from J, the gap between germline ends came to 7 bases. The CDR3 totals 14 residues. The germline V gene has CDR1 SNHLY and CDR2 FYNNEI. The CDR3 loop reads CASSEVSSSYEQYF. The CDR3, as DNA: TGTGCCAGCAGTGAAGTTTCGAGCTCCTACGAGCAGTACTTC.